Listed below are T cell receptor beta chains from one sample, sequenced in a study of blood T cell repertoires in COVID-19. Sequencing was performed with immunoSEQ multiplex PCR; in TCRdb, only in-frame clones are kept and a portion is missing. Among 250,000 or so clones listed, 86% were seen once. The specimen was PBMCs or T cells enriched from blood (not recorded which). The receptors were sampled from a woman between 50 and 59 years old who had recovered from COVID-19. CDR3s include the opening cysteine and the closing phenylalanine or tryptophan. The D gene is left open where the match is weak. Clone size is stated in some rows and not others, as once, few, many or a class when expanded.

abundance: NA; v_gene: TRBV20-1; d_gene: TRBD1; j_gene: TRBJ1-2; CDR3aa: CSASIGTGYGYTF; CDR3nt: TGCAGTGCTAGTATCGGGACAGGCTATGGCTACACCTTC
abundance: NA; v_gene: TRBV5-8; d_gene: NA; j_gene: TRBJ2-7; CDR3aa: CASSSRGVYEQYF; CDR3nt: TGTGCCAGCAGCTCCCGCGGGGTGTACGAGCAGTACTTC
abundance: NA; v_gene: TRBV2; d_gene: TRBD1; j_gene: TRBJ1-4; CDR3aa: CASSEAGTGREKLFF; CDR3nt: TGTGCCAGCAGTGAAGCGGGGACAGGACGTGAAAAACTGTTTTTT
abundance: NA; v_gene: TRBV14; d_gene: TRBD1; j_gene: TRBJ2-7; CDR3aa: CASSQAPDRLFYEQYF; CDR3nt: TGTGCCAGCAGCCAAGCCCCGGACAGGCTCTTTTACGAGCAGTACTTC
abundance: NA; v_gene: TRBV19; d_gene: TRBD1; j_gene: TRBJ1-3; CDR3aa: CASSSRGQGNTIYF; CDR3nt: TGTGCCAGTAGTAGCAGGGGGCAGGGAAACACCATATATTTT
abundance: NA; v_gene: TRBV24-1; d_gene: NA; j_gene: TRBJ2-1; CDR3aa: CATSDLVTDEQFF; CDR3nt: TGTGCCACCAGTGATTTGGTAACAGATGAGCAGTTCTTC
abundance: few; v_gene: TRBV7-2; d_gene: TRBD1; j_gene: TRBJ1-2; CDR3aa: CASSPRQGGAYGYTF; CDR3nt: TGTGCCAGCAGCCCTCGACAGGGAGGTGCCTATGGCTACACCTTC
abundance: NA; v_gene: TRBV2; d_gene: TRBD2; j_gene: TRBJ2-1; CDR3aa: CASRTSGQERNEQFF; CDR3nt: TGTGCCAGCAGGACTAGCGGGCAAGAGCGAAATGAGCAGTTCTTC
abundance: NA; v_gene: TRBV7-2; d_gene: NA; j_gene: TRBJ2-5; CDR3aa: CASSSYGETQYF; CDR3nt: TGTGCCAGCAGCTCCTACGGGGAGACCCAGTACTTC
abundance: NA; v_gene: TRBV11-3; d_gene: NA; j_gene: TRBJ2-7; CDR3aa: CASSLASYEQYF; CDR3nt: TGTGCCAGCAGCTTAGCGTCCTACGAGCAGTACTTC
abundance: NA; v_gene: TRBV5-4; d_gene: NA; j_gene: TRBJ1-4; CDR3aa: CASSFDPSVEKLFF; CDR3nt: TGTGCCAGCAGCTTCGATCCTTCGGTTGAAAAACTGTTTTTT
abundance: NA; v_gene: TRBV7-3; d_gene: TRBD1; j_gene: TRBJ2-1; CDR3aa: CASSSGQYNEQFF; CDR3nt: TGTGCCAGCAGCTCGGGACAGTACAATGAGCAGTTCTTC
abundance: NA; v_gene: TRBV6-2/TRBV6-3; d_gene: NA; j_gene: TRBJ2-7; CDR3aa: CASSYRLSRGGEQYF; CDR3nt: TGTGCCAGCAGTTACCGACTATCCAGGGGTGGAGAGCAGTACTTC
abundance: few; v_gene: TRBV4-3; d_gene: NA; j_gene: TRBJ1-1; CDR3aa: CASSAKGGMNTEAFF; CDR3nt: TGCGCCAGCAGCGCGAAGGGGGGGATGAACACTGAAGCTTTCTTT
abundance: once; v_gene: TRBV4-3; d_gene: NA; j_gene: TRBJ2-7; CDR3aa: CASSQDRGQGYEQYF; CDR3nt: TGCGCCAGCAGCCAAGATAGGGGACAAGGCTACGAGCAGTACTTC